These T cell receptor beta chains were read from a single sample in a study of cytomegalovirus exposure and HLA in healthy donors. Measured with immunoSEQ multiplex PCR; TCRdb has only the in-frame clones, and not every one. The profile covers around 260,000 clones, with under 90% appearing a single time and less than 0.4% taken by the ten largest. Sequenced sample: PBMCs. These receptors all come from a girl aged 2-10 years in good health and CMV-seronegative. Each CDR3 is given without its conserved first and last residue. Fields, in order: J gene, V gene, CDR3 protein.

TRBJ1-2	TRBV12-5	ASGLVPGTGVTNYGYT
TRBJ1-3	TRBV5-6	ASSLFLGTTGNTIY
TRBJ2-3	TRBV5-6	ASSLGLGGRAEMDTQY
TRBJ1-5	TRBV19	ASSISGGDHQPQH
TRBJ2-7	TRBV4-1	ASSQDLPGLAREQY
TRBJ1-1	TRBV28	ASRLTGRNTEAF
TRBJ1-2	TRBV6-5	ASSRRQATYGYT
TRBJ2-5	TRBV30	AWSRGGKETQY
TRBJ1-1	TRBV5-1	ASSAGTGNWVNTEAF
TRBJ2-7	TRBV11-2	ASSPPRGEQY
TRBJ1-1	TRBV2	ASTGRGNMNTEAF
TRBJ2-4	TRBV5-1	ASRYTGGNIQY
TRBJ2-7	TRBV4-2	ASSLDVGGNWGEQY
TRBJ1-2	TRBV19	ASSPPSGQETYGYT
TRBJ1-4	TRBV28	ASSLPGTANEKLF